This T cell receptor (beta chain) originates from a study of blood T cell repertoires in COVID-19. Sequencing used immunoSEQ multiplex PCR; TCRdb keeps in-frame clones, though not all of them. The sample lists roughly 150,000 clones; 85% to 90% were seen once. Trimming at V came to 2 bases and at J to 6 bases, leaving 6 bases not matched to a gene. This CDR3 has 14 amino acids. CDR1 and CDR2 (germline): MDHEN, SYDVKM. V and J are TRBV28 and TRBJ2-5; 7 bases agree with TRBD1. This TCR derives from a man over 45 who had recovered from COVID-19. The sequenced sample was peripheral blood. The CDR3 region is CASSLQGGLKTQYF. The CDR3 DNA follows: TGTGCCAGCAGTTTACAAGGGGGCTTGAAGACCCAGTACTTC.